These T cell receptor beta chains were read from a single sample in a study of OX40 agonist ivuxolimab in advanced cancers. Clones were read by immunoSEQ multiplex PCR, and TCRdb kept only the in-frame ones, dropping some. Altogether 100,000 to 140,000 clones are present, approximately 90% being singletons, with the ten largest covering about 1.2%. Sequenced here: CD4+ or CD8+ T cells sorted from blood, sampled in a trial of the OX40 agonist ivuxolimab. These receptor sequences come from an adult with an advanced solid tumor such as melanoma, head and neck, liver or kidney cancer. The CDR3 runs from the conserved cysteine through the conserved F or W. The order of the fields is V gene, J gene, CDR3 protein.

V gene: TRBV6-5
J gene: TRBJ1-3
CDR3 protein: CASSPDRASGNTIYF

V gene: TRBV19
J gene: TRBJ2-5
CDR3 protein: CASSTRRGLGTQYF

V gene: TRBV14
J gene: TRBJ2-7
CDR3 protein: CASSPGTGIYEQYF

V gene: TRBV6-6
J gene: TRBJ1-1
CDR3 protein: CASSYSIKTDTEAFF

V gene: TRBV19
J gene: TRBJ1-1
CDR3 protein: CASSTNRELGTEAFF

V gene: TRBV19
J gene: TRBJ2-7
CDR3 protein: CASSGLVAYEQYF

V gene: TRBV19
J gene: TRBJ2-7
CDR3 protein: CASGEGYEQYF

V gene: TRBV19
J gene: TRBJ2-7
CDR3 protein: CASSAGTGTYEQYF

V gene: TRBV5-1
J gene: TRBJ2-1
CDR3 protein: CASSLPGQAYNEQFF

V gene: TRBV6-4
J gene: TRBJ1-2
CDR3 protein: CASSDSGYGYTF

V gene: TRBV21-1
J gene: TRBJ2-4
CDR3 protein: CASSKERTVLAKNIQYF

V gene: TRBV5-1
J gene: TRBJ2-5
CDR3 protein: CASSDQQGQETQYF

V gene: TRBV19
J gene: TRBJ2-1
CDR3 protein: CASSLWTGRNEQFF

V gene: TRBV6-1
J gene: TRBJ2-3
CDR3 protein: CASSVDRPTDTQYF

V gene: TRBV6-1
J gene: TRBJ2-1
CDR3 protein: CASRALAGDWGSEFF

V gene: TRBV15
J gene: TRBJ1-1
CDR3 protein: CATSRRGQMNTEAFF

V gene: TRBV14
J gene: TRBJ1-1
CDR3 protein: CASSRGTGGLGTEAFF

V gene: TRBV28
J gene: TRBJ2-5
CDR3 protein: CASSFGRTGQRFEETQYF

V gene: TRBV4-1
J gene: TRBJ2-3
CDR3 protein: CASSQDHQIPTDTQYF

V gene: TRBV18
J gene: TRBJ2-1
CDR3 protein: CASSPSWGGTGGGEQFF

V gene: TRBV9
J gene: TRBJ2-3
CDR3 protein: CASSVEAVLRRTDTQYF

V gene: TRBV5-3
J gene: TRBJ1-2
CDR3 protein: CARSLPFPGYTF

V gene: TRBV6-6
J gene: TRBJ1-5
CDR3 protein: CASRRQVSNQPQHF

V gene: TRBV10-3
J gene: TRBJ1-5
CDR3 protein: CAIGGTVNQPQHF

V gene: TRBV27
J gene: TRBJ2-7
CDR3 protein: CASSLAGPVEQYF

V gene: TRBV6-1
J gene: TRBJ2-5
CDR3 protein: CASSVAGGSQETQYF

V gene: TRBV28
J gene: TRBJ2-2
CDR3 protein: CASIPGGSAGELFF

V gene: TRBV6-1
J gene: TRBJ2-7
CDR3 protein: CASSVGGNSAYEQYF

V gene: TRBV2
J gene: TRBJ2-7
CDR3 protein: CASIERQASSYEQYF

V gene: TRBV5-4
J gene: TRBJ2-1
CDR3 protein: CASSLRGLAGKGEFF

V gene: TRBV27
J gene: TRBJ1-2
CDR3 protein: CASSFSGLDYTF

V gene: TRBV4-2
J gene: TRBJ2-7
CDR3 protein: CASNPSGDTAYEQYF

V gene: TRBV5-1
J gene: TRBJ1-1
CDR3 protein: CASSEPENTEAFF

V gene: TRBV28
J gene: TRBJ1-2
CDR3 protein: CASSFVSGANYGYTF

V gene: TRBV18
J gene: TRBJ2-1
CDR3 protein: CASSPPSTEGAQQFF

V gene: TRBV4-2
J gene: TRBJ2-3
CDR3 protein: CASSQPSTDTQYF

V gene: TRBV6-5
J gene: TRBJ2-3
CDR3 protein: CASSPTAFTDTQYF

V gene: TRBV19
J gene: TRBJ1-6
CDR3 protein: CASSREGQGALHF

V gene: TRBV7-3
J gene: TRBJ1-2
CDR3 protein: CASSVGQGGYGYTF

V gene: TRBV7-2
J gene: TRBJ1-3
CDR3 protein: CASSQTGNTIYF

V gene: TRBV7-2
J gene: TRBJ2-4
CDR3 protein: CASSPGLAGSWNIQYF